This T cell receptor beta chain was documented in a study of T cell clusters in autoimmune cytopenias. Overall study context: TRB sequencing had a median 51,575 reads and about 2,400 distinct clonotypes per sample. Study outcomes and limitations: No cluster-lack signature appeared between secondary cytopenia and chronic lymphocytic leukemia patients, apparently due to lymphoma masking. Primary autoimmune cytopenia patients appeared to lack physiological T cell clusters present in healthy donors. TRB repertoire shifts in secondary cytopenia and chronic lymphocytic leukemia mostly reflected lymphoma, not autoimmunity.

Multiplex touch-down PCR amplified TRB using TRB-A and TRB-B pools in one tube. TCRdb re-called the multiplex PCR reads; one entry per CDR3 protein, DNA not given. Reported are around 4,000 distinct CDR3 sequences; the ten largest clones contain more than 14%. Germline loops: CDR1 MNHEY, CDR2 SVGAGI. The CDR3 length is 16 residues. Note on this clonotype: Its antigen is as yet unknown.

TRB was amplified from approximately 250 ng of peripheral blood genomic DNA per sample. V and J are TRBV6-5 and TRBJ2-7; TCRdb outputs TRBD2, but without DNA this stays unchecked. The TCR sequence derives from a human donor with an autoimmune cytopenia or autoimmune hepatitis (not recorded which). Sequences were obtained from peripheral blood. The CDR3 loop reads CASSYQASGMTYEQYF.